This T cell receptor beta chain was sequenced in a study of shared clonotypes between healthy human individuals. Study-wide points: Despite large depth, sorted-subset datasets appeared incompletely sequenced.

The junction had 14 bases not matched to a gene; V was cut back by 5 bases and J by 6 bases. CDR1 and CDR2 (germline): SEHNR, FQNEAQ (reference sequence). The CDR3 totals 16 residues. CD45RO negativity and positive selection for CCR7 defined naive CD8 cells, a population that excluded terminally differentiated effector memory CD45RA+ cells. A word on this clone: Its specificity is unknown.

In the sorted-subset replicate PCRs, around 220 ng DNA, 25,000 to 35,000 T cell genomes, was used. The method was immunoSEQ multiplex PCR; TCRdb's version includes in-frame clones alone and lacks a portion of them. Of about 820,000 clones in the sample, around 92% were seen once. The chain uses TRBV7-9 and TRBJ1-1; 8 nucleotides line up with TRBD1. The sequenced sample was naive CD8+ T cells sorted from blood. The receptor was isolated from a man younger than 45 in good health. DNA of the CDR3: TGTGCCAGCAGCACATCGCCGGGACAGGCCGGTGCTGAAGCTTTCTTT. This translates into CASSTSPGQAGAEAFF.